This TCR beta chain came from a study of cytomegalovirus exposure and HLA in healthy donors (dated by TCRdb to 2016 to 2017). In the study overall: An earlier analysis of 587 of the donors reported about 300 Gb of sequence data and 95 million to 140 million unique TCR beta sequences obtained from some 170 million T cells. Alongside the repertoire data, information on donor age, sex, ethnicity and CMV serostatus was compiled. The number of typed donors differed by locus: roughly 629-640 for A, B, C, DRB1 and DQB1; approximately 520 for DQA1; approximately 610 for DPA1; and roughly 470 for DPB1. To predict cytomegalovirus infection status, the study brought together high-throughput TCR immunosequencing, statistical association of individual TCRs with disease status, and machine learning. Along with the approximately 650-subject first cohort, a separate validation cohort of around 120 different subjects was used. Using immunosequencing, the study profiled T cell repertoires from some 670 subjects and related those repertoires to cytomegalovirus serostatus. Across approximately 420 genotyped donors of the cohort, an average of 235,054 unique TCR beta nucleotide sequences per donor were sequenced, and 15% to 20% of those sequences were non-productive. Of the approximately 400 genotyped donors, 65% to 90% fell in the genetic ancestry cluster associated with self-reported Caucasian donors. To decide whether each TCR beta V gene segment behaved as functional or pseudogenic, an earlier analysis of fewer than 750 of the donors relied on high-throughput TCR beta sequencing. An early release covering roughly 600 HLA-typed donors comprised approximately 290 gigabases of sequencing data and roughly 86 million unique TCR sequences. To study patterns of TCR occurrence, a later analysis re-analyzed previously published TCR beta repertoires from hundreds of donors and added high-resolution HLA genotyping. Four or five DR-DQ haplotypes were handled as single units for association and clustering because linkage in the cohort was strong. Class I and class II HLA loci were covered by the typing at four-digit resolution. The study aimed to test whether signatures of past pathogen exposure could be identified by cataloging public T cell receptors. The later analysis used no new phenotypic data to find candidate immune exposures, relying instead on TCR beta sequences and their occurrence across donors. All discovery cohort repertoires had been generated using a single sequencing platform. A later genetic analysis took genome-wide SNP genotypes for about three fifths of the 666 donors and used that subset as a discovery cohort. Broad study findings and their caveats: A cluster of highly shared sequence variants was judged likely to be a technical artifact of the sequencing pipeline. Because some donors lacked HLA typing at each locus, the association tests relied only on the typed subset. Linkage disequilibrium might explain the correlated functional status among segregating V segments, but an unknown experimental factor could not be ruled out. Compared with the 666-donor mean, donors in an Asian-associated ancestry cluster had fewer N-insertions in productive TCRs, according to a later genetic analysis. An association between a missense DCLRE1C variant and V-gene and J-gene trimming of TCR beta chains was found in a later genetic analysis and replicated in an independent cohort. Some IMGT-functional V segments, including TRBV6-2 and TRBV6-3, could not be distinguished by the 87-base-pair reads and were therefore excluded. The authors suggested that the approach could potentially be generalized to other disease states and immunological phenotypes. A further reported finding was that TCR beta sequences accurately predicted the HLA-A and HLA-B alleles for most subjects in the first cohort. A total of roughly 160 TCR beta chains were listed by the study as associated with cytomegalovirus. Sequencing depth was assumed to be roughly uniform across donors in the presence/absence analyses, though that assumption may not hold. The earlier analysis of about 600 of the donors excluded roughly 16 rarely observed V segments, including chromosome 9 orphons, because counts were too low. According to a later analysis, most CMV-associated TCR beta chains appeared to be HLA-restricted, and the HLA associations seemed to be driven largely by CMV exposure. A later analysis found that TCR association rates varied across HLA loci, with DRB1 alleles showing the most associated TCRs and HLA-C alleles the fewest. For the cohort, immune exposure information was limited to CMV serostatus. Most TCR sequences were seen in very few donors, while some public TCRs were found in many individuals. In both the original and validation cohorts, the classifier was reported to diagnose cytomegalovirus status with high specificity and sensitivity. A later analysis found that HLA-associated TCR beta chains were more clonally expanded and had lower generation probabilities than equally common non-associated chains. When HLA alleles, especially DR and DQ, strongly co-occurred, TCR associations were difficult to assign to individual alleles. Broadly in line with IMGT annotations, most TCR beta V segments showed up in productive rearrangements about 87% or about 30% of the time in an earlier analysis of approximately 640 of the donors. The cohort was sequenced for TCR beta chains only, and without alpha or paired-chain data the features that could be detected were limited. A later analysis reported that several top co-occurrence clusters appeared linked to parvovirus B19, influenza, CMV and Epstein-Barr virus. In a later analysis, around 17,000 TCR beta sequences were associated with specific HLA alleles at a false discovery rate of 0.05. In vitro tests confirmed that a few of the cytomegalovirus-associated TCR beta chains recognize cytomegalovirus antigens.

In total, 600 or so healthy bone marrow donors made up the cohort. At the time of sampling, all cohort members were nominally healthy, though unrecorded immune exposures were likely present. CMV serostatus was recorded as positive for about 300 and negative for about 50% of the roughly 670 cohort members, whereas no CMV serostatus was recorded for the donor in question. Each donor provided a peripheral blood sample, and peripheral blood mononuclear cells were used for TCR beta sequencing. Genomic DNA extraction from the blood cell samples was performed with the Qiagen DNeasy Blood Extraction Kit. Notes on this clone: What antigen it recognizes has not been identified. The input lacks base qualities; no much larger clone sits a single base away.

The method was the immunoSEQ multiplex PCR assay. For the multiplex PCR, a mixture combining 60 forward primers for TCR Vbeta segments and 13 reverse primers for TCR Jbeta segments was used. A multiplex PCR assay on genomic DNA amplified the CDR3 region of rearranged TCR beta genes. The amplified TCR beta libraries were sequenced on the Illumina HiSeq System as 87-base-pair reads. In the paper's pipeline: In a later analysis, 77 million or so unique TCR beta chains were counted across the 650 to 700 repertoires, and roughly 11 million of these chains were shared by at least two donors. A nearest-neighbor algorithm error-corrected the raw reads and collapsed the reads into unique sequences, merging closely related sequences to remove PCR and sequencing errors. To assign V, D and J gene segments, CDR3 sequences were aligned to IMGT reference sequences. For a sequence to be retained, a match of at least six nucleotides to both a V gene segment and a J gene segment was required. A rearrangement was called productive if the CDR3 had no stop codons and remained in frame with V and J, and every other rearrangement was called non-productive. CDR3 was defined according to IMGT convention as the region running from the second conserved V-encoded cysteine to the conserved J-encoded phenylalanine. The earlier analysis of about 610 of the donors excluded any sequence lacking an unambiguous match to a single V gene segment. In an earlier analysis of approximately 500 of the donors, a V segment was called functional when productive rearrangements were above 56.7%, and segregating when the standard deviation between donors exceeded 5%. A statistical classification framework was developed to diagnose cytomegalovirus status using the catalog of TCR beta chain sequences. In a later analysis, TCR nucleotide sequences were compared against IMGT/GENE-DB human TR gene sequences so that V and J genes could be assigned. Using the TCRdist pipeline, a later analysis assigned CDR3 sequences along with most-parsimonious VDJ recombination scenarios. In a later analysis, each TCR beta chain was defined by its CDR3 amino acid sequence together with its V-gene family, and reads lacking a unique V-gene family were excluded. In a later analysis, nearly 600 highly shared, low-generation-probability nucleotide sequences were removed to address suspected cross-contamination and a sequencing artifact. A later analysis calculated a clonal expansion index for each public chain from normalized within-repertoire ranks of inferred template counts. In a later analysis, generation probabilities were computed using a VDJ recombination model fitted to out-of-frame rearrangements, and the results were checked against IGoR. In a later analysis, TCR-TCR, TCR-HLA and TCR-CMV co-occurrence was scored with hypergeometric tests, and a repertoire-size bias correction was applied to TCR pairs. False discovery rates were estimated in a later analysis by permuting HLA or CMV assignments 20 times. In a later analysis, co-occurring TCRs were grouped using DBSCAN, and TCRdist sequence similarity was added for clustering within HLA-allele-positive subsets. Repertoires with fewer than 30,000 or more than 120,000 public chains were left out of co-occurrence clustering, as were five repertoires with anomalous nucleotide sharing. Imported from immuneACCESS, the table was reduced by TCRdb to in-frame sequences with V and J called. These copies leave out some clones; in studies compared against another copy, an unresolved V gene accounts for under half, and the cause of the remainder is not known. V and J calls and clone size come straight from that table; D and trimming were deduced from the DNA. A total of just under 70,000 clones appear in this sample, about 81% of them only once. The top ten clones comprise approximately 7% of the sample.

Taken from the germline V gene (reference sequence), the CDR1 and CDR2 loops are LNHNV and YYDKDF. The CDR3 spans 14 residues, from the cysteine through the phenylalanine. The read is trimmed to its CDR3 DNA, 42 bases read in frame from base 1. V loses 0 bases of germline sequence and J loses 5 bases, and the interval between the two ends is 10 bases. Recombination linked TRBV15 to TRBJ2-5; tentative D gene TRBD2, with 6 bases matching. The TCR comes from a human donor in good health. Material: PBMCs. The nucleotide sequence reads as follows: TGTGCCACCAGCAGAGATATGGACTATGAGACCCAGTACTTC. This is translated as CATSRDMDYETQYF.